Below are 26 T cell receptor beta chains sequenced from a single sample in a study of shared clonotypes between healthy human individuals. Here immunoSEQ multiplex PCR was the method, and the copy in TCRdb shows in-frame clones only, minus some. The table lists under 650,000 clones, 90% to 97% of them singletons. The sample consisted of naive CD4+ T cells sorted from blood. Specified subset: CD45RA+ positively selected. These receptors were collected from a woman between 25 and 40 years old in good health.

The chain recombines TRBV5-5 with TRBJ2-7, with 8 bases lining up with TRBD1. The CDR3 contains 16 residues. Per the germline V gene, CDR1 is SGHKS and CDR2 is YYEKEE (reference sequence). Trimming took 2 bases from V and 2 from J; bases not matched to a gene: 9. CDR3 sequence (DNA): TGTGCCAGCAGCTTTGGGTGGACAGGGTTCACCTACGAGCAGTACTTC. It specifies CASSFGWTGFTYEQYF.

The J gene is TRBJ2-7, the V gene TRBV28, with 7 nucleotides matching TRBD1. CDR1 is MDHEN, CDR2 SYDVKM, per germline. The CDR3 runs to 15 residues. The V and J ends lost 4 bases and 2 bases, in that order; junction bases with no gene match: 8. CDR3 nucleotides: TGTGCCAGCAGTTCGACCGGGACAGACACCTACGAGCAGTACTTC. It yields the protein CASSSTGTDTYEQYF. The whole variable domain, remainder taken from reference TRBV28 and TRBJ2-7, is DVKVTQSSRYLVKRTGEKVFLECVQDMDHENMFWYRQDPGLGLRLIYFSYDVKMKEKGDIPEGYSVSREKKERFSLILESASTNQTSMYLCASSSTGTDTYEQYFGPGTRLTVT.

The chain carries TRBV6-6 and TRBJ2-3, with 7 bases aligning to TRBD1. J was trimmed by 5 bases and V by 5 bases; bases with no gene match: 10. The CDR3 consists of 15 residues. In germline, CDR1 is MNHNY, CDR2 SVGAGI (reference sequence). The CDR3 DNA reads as TGTGCCAGCAGTCGAACAGGGGATCGGGGAGATACGCAGTATTTT. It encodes CASSRTGDRGDTQYF.

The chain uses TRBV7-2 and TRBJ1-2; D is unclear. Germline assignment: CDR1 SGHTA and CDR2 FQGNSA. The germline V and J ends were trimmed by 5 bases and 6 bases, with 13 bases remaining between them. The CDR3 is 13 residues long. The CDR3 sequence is CASSPYLSNGYTF. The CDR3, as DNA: TGTGCCAGCAGCCCCTACCTTTCGAATGGCTACACCTTC.

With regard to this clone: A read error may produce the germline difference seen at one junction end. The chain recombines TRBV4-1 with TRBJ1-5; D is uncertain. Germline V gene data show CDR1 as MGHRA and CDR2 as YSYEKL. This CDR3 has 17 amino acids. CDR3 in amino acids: CATSPLPGVGSNQPQHF. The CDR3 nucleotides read TGCGCCACCAGCCCCCTTCCGGGAGTAGGGAGCAATCAGCCCCAGCATTTT.

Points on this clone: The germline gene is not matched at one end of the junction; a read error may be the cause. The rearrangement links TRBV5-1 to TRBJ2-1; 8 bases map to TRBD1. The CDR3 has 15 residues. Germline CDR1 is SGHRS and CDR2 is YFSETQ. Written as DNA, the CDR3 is TGCGCCAGCAGCTTGGGGGGGACAGGACTCGCCTCTTGTGTCTTC. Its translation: CASSLGGTGLASCVF.

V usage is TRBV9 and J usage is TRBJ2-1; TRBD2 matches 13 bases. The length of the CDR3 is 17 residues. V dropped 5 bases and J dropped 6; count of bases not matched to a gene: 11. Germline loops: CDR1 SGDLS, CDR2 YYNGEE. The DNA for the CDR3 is TGTGCCAGCAGGATGATCGGAACTAGCGGGAGGGGCAATGAGCAGTTCTTC. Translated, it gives CASRMIGTSGRGNEQFF. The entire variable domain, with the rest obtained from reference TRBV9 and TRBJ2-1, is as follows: DSGVTQTPKHLITATGQRVTLRCSPRSGDLSVYWYQQSLDQGLQFLIQYYNGEERAKGNILERFSAQQFPDLHSELNLSSLELGDSALYFCASRMIGTSGRGNEQFFGPGTRLTVL.

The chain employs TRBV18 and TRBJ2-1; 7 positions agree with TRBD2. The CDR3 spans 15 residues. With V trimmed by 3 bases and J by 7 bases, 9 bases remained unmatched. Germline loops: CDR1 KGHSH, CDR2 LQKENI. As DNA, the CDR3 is TGTGCCAGCTCACCTTTGGCGGGAGAACCTAATGAGCAGTTCTTC. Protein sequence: CASSPLAGEPNEQFF.

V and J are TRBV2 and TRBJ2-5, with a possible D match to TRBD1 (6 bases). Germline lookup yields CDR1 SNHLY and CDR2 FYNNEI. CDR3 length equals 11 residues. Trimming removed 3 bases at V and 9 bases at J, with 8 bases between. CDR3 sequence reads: CASSDKGAQYF. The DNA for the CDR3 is TGTGCCAGCAGTGATAAGGGGGCCCAGTACTTC.

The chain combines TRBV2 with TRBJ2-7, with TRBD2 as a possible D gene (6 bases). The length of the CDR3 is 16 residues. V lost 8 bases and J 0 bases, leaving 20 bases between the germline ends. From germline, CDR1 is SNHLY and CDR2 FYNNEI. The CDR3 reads CASEDTAGPSSYEQYF. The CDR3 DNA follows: TGTGCCAGCGAGGACACGGCGGGGCCGAGCTCCTACGAGCAGTACTTC.

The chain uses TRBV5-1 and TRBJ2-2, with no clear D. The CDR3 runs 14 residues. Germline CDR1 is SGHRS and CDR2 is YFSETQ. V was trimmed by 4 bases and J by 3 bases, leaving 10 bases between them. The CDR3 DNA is TGCGCCAGCAGCCCGCGGTCGGACACCGGGGAGCTGTTTTTT. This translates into CASSPRSDTGELFF.

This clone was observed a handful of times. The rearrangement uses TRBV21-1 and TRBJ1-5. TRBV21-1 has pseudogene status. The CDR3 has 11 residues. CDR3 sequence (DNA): TGTGCCAGCAGCATAAATCAGCCCCAGCATTTT. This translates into CASSINQPQHF.

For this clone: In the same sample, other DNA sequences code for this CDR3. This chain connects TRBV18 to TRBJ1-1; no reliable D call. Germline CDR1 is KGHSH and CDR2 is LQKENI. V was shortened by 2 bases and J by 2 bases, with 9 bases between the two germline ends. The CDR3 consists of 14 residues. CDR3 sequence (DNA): TGTGCCAGCTCACCAGTCAGAGGAAACACTGAAGCTTTCTTT. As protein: CASSPVRGNTEAFF. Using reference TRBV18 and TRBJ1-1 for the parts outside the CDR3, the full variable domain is NAGVMQNPRHLVRRRGQEARLRCSPMKGHSHVYWYRQLPEEGLKFMVYLQKENIIDESGMPKERFSAEFPKEGPSILRIQQVVRGDSAAYFCASSPVRGNTEAFFGQGTRLTVV.

Here the CDR3 reads CASSLAGIHEQYF. CDR3 nucleotide sequence: TGTGCCAGCAGCTTAGCTGGGATCCACGAGCAGTACTTC. V usage is TRBV5-4 and J usage is TRBJ2-7; D unresolved. This CDR3 contains 13 residues. CDR1 and CDR2 (germline): SGHNT, YYREEE (reference sequence). Between the trimmed V and J ends, which lost 2 bases and 5 bases, there was a span of 11 bases.

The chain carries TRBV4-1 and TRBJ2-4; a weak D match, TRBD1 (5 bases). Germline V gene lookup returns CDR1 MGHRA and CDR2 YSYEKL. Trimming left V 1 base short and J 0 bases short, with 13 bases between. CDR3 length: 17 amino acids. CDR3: CASSQGSARGAKNIQYF. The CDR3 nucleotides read TGCGCCAGCAGCCAAGGGTCGGCTAGGGGAGCCAAAAACATTCAGTACTTC.

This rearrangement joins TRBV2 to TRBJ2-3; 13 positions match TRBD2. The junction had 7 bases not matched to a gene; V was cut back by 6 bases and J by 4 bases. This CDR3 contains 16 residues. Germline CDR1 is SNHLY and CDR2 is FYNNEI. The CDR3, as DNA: TGTGCCAGCAGCGAACTAGCGGGAGGGCCCGCAGATACGCAGTATTTT. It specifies CASSELAGGPADTQYF.

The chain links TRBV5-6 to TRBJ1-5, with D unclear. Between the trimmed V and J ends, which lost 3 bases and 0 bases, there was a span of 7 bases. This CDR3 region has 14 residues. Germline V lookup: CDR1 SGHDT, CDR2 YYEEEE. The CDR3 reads CASSSRFSNQPQHF. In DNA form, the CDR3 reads TGTGCCAGCAGCTCCCGTTTTAGCAATCAGCCCCAGCATTTT.

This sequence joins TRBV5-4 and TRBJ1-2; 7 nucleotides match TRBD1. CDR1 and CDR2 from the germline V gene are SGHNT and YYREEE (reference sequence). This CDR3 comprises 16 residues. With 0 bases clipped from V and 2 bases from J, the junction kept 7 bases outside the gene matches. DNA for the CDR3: TGTGCCAGCAGCTTGGGACAGGGAGGATTAAACTATGGCTACACCTTC. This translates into CASSLGQGGLNYGYTF.

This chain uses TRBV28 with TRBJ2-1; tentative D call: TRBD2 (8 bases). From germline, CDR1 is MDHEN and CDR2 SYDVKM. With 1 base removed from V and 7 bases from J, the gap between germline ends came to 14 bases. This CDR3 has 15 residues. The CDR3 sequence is CASSLSVAGQNEQFF. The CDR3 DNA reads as TGTGCCAGCAGTTTATCTGTAGCGGGACAGAATGAGCAGTTCTTC.

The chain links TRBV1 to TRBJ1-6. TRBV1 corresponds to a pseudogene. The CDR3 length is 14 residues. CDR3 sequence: CTSSPSHVNSPLHF. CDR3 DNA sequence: TGCACCAGCAGCCCGAGCCACGTCAACTCACCCCTCCACTTT.

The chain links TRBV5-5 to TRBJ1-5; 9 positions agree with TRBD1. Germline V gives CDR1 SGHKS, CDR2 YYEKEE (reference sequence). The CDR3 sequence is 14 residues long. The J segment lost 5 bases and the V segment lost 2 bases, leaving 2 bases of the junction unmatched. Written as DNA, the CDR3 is TGTGCCAGCAGCTTCGACAGGGGGGATCAGCCCCAGCATTTT. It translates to CASSFDRGDQPQHF.

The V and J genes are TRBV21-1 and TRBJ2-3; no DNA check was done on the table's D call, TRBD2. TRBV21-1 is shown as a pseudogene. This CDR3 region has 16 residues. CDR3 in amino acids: CASGTGGREVGDTQYF. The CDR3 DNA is TGTGCCAGCGGAACCGGTGGCAGGGAGGTTGGAGATACGCAGTATTTT.

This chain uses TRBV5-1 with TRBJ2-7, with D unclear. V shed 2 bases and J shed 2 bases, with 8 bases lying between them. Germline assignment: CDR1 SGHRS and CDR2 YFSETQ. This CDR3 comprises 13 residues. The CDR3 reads CASSFQAPYEQYF. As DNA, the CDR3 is TGCGCCAGCAGCTTCCAAGCACCCTACGAGCAGTACTTC.

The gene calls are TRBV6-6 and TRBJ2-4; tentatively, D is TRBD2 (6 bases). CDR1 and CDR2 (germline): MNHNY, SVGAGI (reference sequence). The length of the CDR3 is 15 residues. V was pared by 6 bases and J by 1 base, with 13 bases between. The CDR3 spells CASSDPGTAKNIQYF. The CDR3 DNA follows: TGTGCCAGCAGCGACCCGGGGACTGCCAAAAACATTCAGTACTTC.

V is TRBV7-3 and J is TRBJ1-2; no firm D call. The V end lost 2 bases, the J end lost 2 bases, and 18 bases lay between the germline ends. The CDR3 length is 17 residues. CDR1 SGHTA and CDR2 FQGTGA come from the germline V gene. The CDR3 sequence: CASSLRPGPTGNYGYTF. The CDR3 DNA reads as TGTGCCAGCAGCTTACGTCCGGGCCCCACGGGGAACTATGGCTACACCTTC.

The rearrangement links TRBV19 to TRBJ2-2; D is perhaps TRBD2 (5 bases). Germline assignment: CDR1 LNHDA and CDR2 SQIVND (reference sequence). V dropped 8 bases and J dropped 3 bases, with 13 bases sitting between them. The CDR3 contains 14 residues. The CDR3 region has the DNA TGTGCCAGTCGAAGGACTGGATACACCGGGGAGCTGTTTTTT. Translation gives CASRRTGYTGELFF.